The rows below give T cell receptor beta chains drawn from one sample of a study of CD8 T cells in Susac syndrome. TCRdb re-derived calls from the immunoSEQ multiplex PCR reads in MiXCR, one entry per CDR3 protein. Among roughly 150,000 distinct CDR3 sequences listed, approximately 96% were seen once. Material for sequencing was CD4+ T cells from PBMCs. Receptors originate from a human donor with Susac syndrome. Both conserved end residues are part of each CDR3. The D gene is left open where the match is weak. Clone sizes are given selectively: once, few, many, or a class where the clone is expanded.

>NA|NA|TRBJ1-3|TRBV12-3/TRBV12-4
TGTGCCAGCAGTTTATATCCGGACACCATATATTTT
CASSLYPDTIYF
>NA|TRBD1|TRBJ1-6|TRBV5-4
TGTGCCAGCAGCTTGTTTGGACAGGGGAATTCACCCCTCCACTTT
CASSLFGQGNSPLHF
>NA|TRBD1|TRBJ2-7|TRBV12-3/TRBV12-4
TGTGCCAGCAGCCAAACCCGGGACAGGGGTTCCGAGCAGTACTTC
CASSQTRDRGSEQYF
>NA|NA|TRBJ2-1|TRBV5-4
TGTGCCAGCAGCCCTCAACCACTGACAGGCCATGAGCAGTTCTTC
CASSPQPLTGHEQFF
>NA|NA|TRBJ2-1|TRBV29-1
TGCAGCGTTGAGGGTCGTTTCCACAATGAGCAGTTCTTC
CSVEGRFHNEQFF
>NA|NA|TRBJ1-1|TRBV9
TGTGCCTCCCAAGGGGTGAACACTGAAGCTTTCTTT
CASQGVNTEAFF
>NA|NA|TRBJ2-1|TRBV6-5
TGTGCCAGCAGTCGGGGGCCCGGGTCTGAGCAGTTCTTC
CASSRGPGSEQFF
>NA|NA|TRBJ2-1|TRBV6-5
TGTGCCAGCAGTATCCGTACATACAATGAGCAGTTCTTC
CASSIRTYNEQFF
>NA|TRBD1|TRBJ1-6|TRBV15
TGTGCCACCAGTCCGGACAGGGGGTATAATTCACCCCTCCACTTT
CATSPDRGYNSPLHF
>NA|NA|TRBJ1-4|TRBV27
TGTGCCAGCAGTATAGCGATAACTAATGAAAAACTGTTTTTT
CASSIAITNEKLFF
>once|NA|TRBJ2-7|TRBV20-1
TGCAGTGCTACGGGTGGAGAACCATACGAGCAGTACTTC
CSATGGEPYEQYF
>NA|NA|TRBJ2-1|TRBV20-1
TGCAGTGCCGCGACAACCGAGGCCCGTGATGAGCAGTTCTTC
CSAATTEARDEQFF
>NA|NA|TRBJ2-3|TRBV7-9
TGTGCCAGCAGCGCCCGATGGACAGATACGCAGTATTTT
CASSARWTDTQYF
>NA|NA|TRBJ2-1|TRBV24-1
TGTGCCACCAGTGGTAGAACCGATGAGCAGTTCTTC
CATSGRTDEQFF
>NA|NA|TRBJ2-3|TRBV25-1
TGTGCCAGCAGTGATTCGGGCGGTAGCACAGATACGCAGTATTTT
CASSDSGGSTDTQYF
>NA|NA|TRBJ1-2|TRBV3-1
TGTGCCAGCAGCCAAGAGCCGAGAGGAGGAGGTGGCTACACCTTC
CASSQEPRGGGGYTF
>NA|TRBD1|TRBJ2-1|TRBV29-1
TGCAGCGTTGAGGTGTGGGGACAGTACAATGAGCAGTTCTTC
CSVEVWGQYNEQFF